This T cell receptor (beta chain) was documented in a study of T cell responses to AZD1222 COVID-19 vaccine. The V and J ends lost 6 bases and 5 bases respectively, with 13 bases between them. Germline values: CDR1 SGHAT, CDR2 FQNNGV. The CDR3 extends over 13 amino acids. Data came from immunoSEQ multiplex PCR; TCRdb stores just in-frame clones and leaves some out. The profile shows nearly 80,000 clones, approximately 80% of them singletons. This clone has just one count. The receptor was derived from an adult in good health. The sample in question was peripheral blood, obtained on day 0 of AZD1222 vaccination. The chain employs TRBV11-2 and TRBJ2-5, with D possibly TRBD1 on 6 matching bases. The CDR3 loop reads CASRHQGSETQYF. The CDR3 coding sequence is TGTGCCAGCAGGCACCAGGGGAGCGAGACCCAGTACTTC.